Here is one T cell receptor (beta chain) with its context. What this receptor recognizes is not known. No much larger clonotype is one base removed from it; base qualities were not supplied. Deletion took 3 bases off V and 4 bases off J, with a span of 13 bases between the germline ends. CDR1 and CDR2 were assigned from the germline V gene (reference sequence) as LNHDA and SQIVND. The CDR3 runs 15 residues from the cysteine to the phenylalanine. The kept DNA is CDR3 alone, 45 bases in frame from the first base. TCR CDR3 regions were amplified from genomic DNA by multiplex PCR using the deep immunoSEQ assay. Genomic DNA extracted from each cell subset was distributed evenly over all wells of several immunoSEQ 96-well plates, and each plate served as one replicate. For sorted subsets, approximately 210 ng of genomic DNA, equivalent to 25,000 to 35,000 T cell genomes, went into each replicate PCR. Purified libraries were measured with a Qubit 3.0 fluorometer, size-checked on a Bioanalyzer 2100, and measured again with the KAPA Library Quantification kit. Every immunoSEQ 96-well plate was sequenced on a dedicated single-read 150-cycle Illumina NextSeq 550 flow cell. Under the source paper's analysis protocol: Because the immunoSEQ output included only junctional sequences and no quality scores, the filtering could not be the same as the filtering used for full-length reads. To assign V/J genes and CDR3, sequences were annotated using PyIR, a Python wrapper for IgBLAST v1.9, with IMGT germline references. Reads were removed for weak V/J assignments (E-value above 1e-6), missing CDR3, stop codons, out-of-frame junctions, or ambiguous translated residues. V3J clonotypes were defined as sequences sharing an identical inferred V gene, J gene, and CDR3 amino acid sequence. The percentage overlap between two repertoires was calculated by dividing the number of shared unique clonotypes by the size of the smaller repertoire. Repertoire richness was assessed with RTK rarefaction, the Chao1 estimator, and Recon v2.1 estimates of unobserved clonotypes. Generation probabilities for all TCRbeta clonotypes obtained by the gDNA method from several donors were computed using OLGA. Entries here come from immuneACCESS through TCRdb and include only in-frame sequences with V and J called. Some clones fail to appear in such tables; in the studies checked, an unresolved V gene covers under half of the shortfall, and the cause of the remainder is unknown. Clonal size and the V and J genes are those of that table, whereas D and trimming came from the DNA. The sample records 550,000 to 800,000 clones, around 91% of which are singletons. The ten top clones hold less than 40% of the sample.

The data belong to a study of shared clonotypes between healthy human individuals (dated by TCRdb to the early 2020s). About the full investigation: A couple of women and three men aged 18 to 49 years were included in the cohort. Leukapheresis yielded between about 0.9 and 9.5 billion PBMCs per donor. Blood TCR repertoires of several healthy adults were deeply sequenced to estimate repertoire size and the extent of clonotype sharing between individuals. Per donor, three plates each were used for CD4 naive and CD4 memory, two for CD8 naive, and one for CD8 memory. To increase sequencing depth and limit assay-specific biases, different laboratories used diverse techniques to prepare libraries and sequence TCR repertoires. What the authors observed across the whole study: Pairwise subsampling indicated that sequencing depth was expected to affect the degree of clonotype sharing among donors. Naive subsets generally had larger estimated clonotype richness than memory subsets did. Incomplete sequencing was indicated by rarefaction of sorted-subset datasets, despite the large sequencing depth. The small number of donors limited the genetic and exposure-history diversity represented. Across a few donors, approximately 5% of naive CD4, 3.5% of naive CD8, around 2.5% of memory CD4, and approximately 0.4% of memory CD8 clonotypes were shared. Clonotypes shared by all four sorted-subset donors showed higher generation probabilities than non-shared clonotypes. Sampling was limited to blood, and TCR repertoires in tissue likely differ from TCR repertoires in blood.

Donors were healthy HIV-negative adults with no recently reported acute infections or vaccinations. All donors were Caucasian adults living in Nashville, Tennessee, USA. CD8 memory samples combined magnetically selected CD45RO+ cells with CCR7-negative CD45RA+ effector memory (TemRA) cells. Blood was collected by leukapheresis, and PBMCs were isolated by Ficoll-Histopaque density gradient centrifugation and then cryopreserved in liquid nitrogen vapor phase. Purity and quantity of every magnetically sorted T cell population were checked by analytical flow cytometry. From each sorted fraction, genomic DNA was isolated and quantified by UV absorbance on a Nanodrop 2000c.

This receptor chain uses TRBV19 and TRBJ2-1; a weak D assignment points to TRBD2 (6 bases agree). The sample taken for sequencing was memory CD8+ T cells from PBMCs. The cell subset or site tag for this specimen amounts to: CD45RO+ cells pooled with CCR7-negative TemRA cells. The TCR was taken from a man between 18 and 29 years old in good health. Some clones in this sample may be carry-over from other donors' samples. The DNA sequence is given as TGTGCCAGTAGTATCGGCGGGAATGGATACAATGAGCAGTTCTTC. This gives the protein CASSIGGNGYNEQFF. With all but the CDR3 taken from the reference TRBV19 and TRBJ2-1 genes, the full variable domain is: DGGITQSPKYLFRKEGQNVTLSCEQNLNHDAMYWYRQDPGQGLRLIYYSQIVNDFQKGDIAEGYSVSREKKESFPLTVTSAQKNPTAFYLCASSIGGNGYNEQFFGPGTRLTVL.